Following are 23 T cell receptor beta chains from one sample sequenced in a study of shared clonotypes between healthy human individuals. Sequencing used immunoSEQ multiplex PCR; TCRdb keeps in-frame clones, though not all of them. This sample has about 2.4 million clones; approximately 92% occur once, and the top ten carry around 0.14%. Sequencing input: naive CD4+ T cells sorted from blood. Subset meaning: CD45RA+ positively selected. The receptors come from a man aged 18-30 years in good health.

This chain's CDR3 is CASSEPRDFNTEAFF. CDR3 in DNA: TGTGCCAGCAGTGAACCGAGGGATTTTAACACTGAAGCTTTCTTT. The V and J genes are TRBV6-1 and TRBJ1-1; D is unclear. The CDR3 spans 15 residues. The germline V gene encodes CDR1 MNHNS and CDR2 SASEGT. The ends were cut back, 2 bases at V and 2 bases at J, with 12 bases in the middle.

The J gene is TRBJ1-1, the V gene TRBV27, with a tentative D call TRBD1 (6 bases). Looked up from germline, CDR1 is MNHEY and CDR2 is SMNVEV (reference sequence). Trimming took off 0 bases at V and 4 bases at J, with 9 bases between the two ends. The length of the CDR3 is 14 residues. CDR3 nucleotides: TGTGCCAGCAGTTTATCCCCGGGGGCCACTGAAGCTTTCTTT. Translating it yields CASSLSPGATEAFF.

Notes on this clone: Different DNA sequences within this sample yield the same CDR3. The CDR3 is CASSEALLAGGNEQFF. In DNA, the CDR3 is TGTGCCAGCAGTGAAGCGTTACTAGCGGGGGGTAATGAGCAGTTCTTC. This chain joins TRBV6-1 and TRBJ2-1, with 12 bases fitting TRBD2. The J segment lost 7 bases and the V segment lost 0 bases, leaving 4 bases of the junction unmatched. The CDR3 loop spans 16 amino acids. Germline V gives CDR1 MNHNS, CDR2 SASEGT.

The V gene is TRBV12-5, the J gene TRBJ2-7, with a weak D call TRBD1 (5 bases). V lost 0 bases and J lost 3, with 18 bases in between. This CDR3 is built from 17 residues. From germline, CDR1 is LGHNT and CDR2 FRNRAP. CDR3 in amino acids: CASGLVLSTEGHYEQYF. CDR3 coding DNA: TGTGCTAGTGGTTTGGTACTTTCGACAGAAGGACACTACGAGCAGTACTTC.

J is TRBJ2-1 and V is TRBV10-3; unclear D gene. The CDR3 consists of 11 residues. Germline V gene sequence: CDR1 ENHRY, CDR2 SYGVKD. Trimming shortened V by 3 bases and J by 12 bases, and 9 bases separated the two germline ends. DNA of the CDR3: TGTGCCATCAGTGACGGCTTTAGGCAGTTCTTC. Translating gives CAISDGFRQFF.

The chain recombines TRBV5-8 with TRBJ2-6; D call uncertain. The CDR3 runs to 15 residues. V shed 0 bases and J shed 12 bases, with 16 bases lying between them. Germline CDR1 SGHTS, CDR2 YDEGEE. The CDR3 DNA follows: TGTGCCAGCAGCTTGGTAGGTTCTTCGGCCCGCGTCCTGACTTTC. Its protein is CASSLVGSSARVLTF. The variable domain in full, with the rest retrieved from reference TRBV5-8 and TRBJ2-6, is EAGVTQSPTHLIKTRGQQATLRCSPISGHTSVYWYQQALGLGLQFLLWYDEGEERNRGNFPPRFSGRQFPNYSSELNVNALELEDSALYLCASSLVGSSARVLTFGAGSRLTVL.

The chain carries TRBV28 and TRBJ1-4; TRBD1 might be the D (5 bases). Germline CDR1 and CDR2: MDHEN and SYDVKM. V lost 4 bases, J lost 8 bases, and 11 bases lay in between. The CDR3 is 13 amino acids. For the CDR3, the DNA is TGTGCCAGCAGTTCTTACCGGGGGGAAAAACTGTTTTTT. Translating gives CASSSYRGEKLFF.

The chain employs TRBV5-1 and TRBJ2-1; D not certain. The CDR3 contains 13 residues. In germline, CDR1 is SGHRS, CDR2 YFSETQ. V lost 1 base, J lost 9 bases, and 11 bases lay in between. As DNA, the CDR3 is TGCGCCAGCAGCTTGTCTGGGTTTGGTGAGCAGTTCTTC. Encoded protein: CASSLSGFGEQFF.

This clone was recorded once. The chain couples TRBV5-1 to TRBJ1-3; TRBD1 is a possible D gene (6 bases). Trimming shortened V by 4 bases and J by 4 bases, and 18 bases separated the two germline ends. Germline CDR1 is SGHRS and CDR2 is YFSETQ. The CDR3 is 16 residues long. CDR3 coding DNA: TGCGCCAGCAGCCCCGAACCACAGGGTGCGGGAAACACCATATATTTT. This codes for CASSPEPQGAGNTIYF.

The chain has TRBV19 and TRBJ2-2; TRBD2 agrees at 8 bases. The CDR3 is 16 residues long. V was clipped by 7 bases and J by 5 bases; unmatched bases: 12. The germline gives CDR1 LNHDA, CDR2 SQIVND (reference sequence). CDR3 in amino acids: CASNPPGLGGTGELFF. The CDR3 bases are TGTGCCAGTAACCCACCGGGACTAGGGGGAACCGGGGAGCTGTTTTTT.

This sequence joins TRBV18 and TRBJ2-6, with TRBD2 matching over 8 bases. In germline, CDR1 is KGHSH, CDR2 LQKENI. The junction had 6 bases not matched to a gene; V was cut back by 2 bases and J by 0 bases. CDR3 length: 18 amino acids. Written as DNA, the CDR3 is TGTGCCAGCTCACCAACTAGCGGAATGAGCTCTGGGGCCAACGTCCTGACTTTC. Amino acid sequence: CASSPTSGMSSGANVLTF. Full variable domain (missing parts from reference TRBV18 and TRBJ2-6): NAGVMQNPRHLVRRRGQEARLRCSPMKGHSHVYWYRQLPEEGLKFMVYLQKENIIDESGMPKERFSAEFPKEGPSILRIQQVVRGDSAAYFCASSPTSGMSSGANVLTFGAGSRLTVL.

About this clone: A read error may account for a junction end that differs from germline. The V and J genes are TRBV30 and TRBJ2-4; 10 nucleotides agree with TRBD2. The CDR3 has 11 residues. Germline lookup yields CDR1 GTSNPN and CDR2 SVGIG (reference sequence). CDR3 bases: TGTGCCTGGAGCGGGAGAGGGACTAGCGACTTC. It encodes CAWSGRGTSDF.

This chain joins TRBV2 and TRBJ2-2; a possible D gene is TRBD2 (5 bases). Trimming pared 8 bases from V and 2 bases from J, leaving 9 bases between. The CDR3 is 13 residues long. Per germline, CDR1 SNHLY and CDR2 FYNNEI. CDR3 coding DNA: TGTGCCAGCGCACGGGAAAACACCGGGGAGCTGTTTTTT. Encoded protein: CASARENTGELFF.

The J gene is TRBJ1-1, the V gene TRBV28; no definite D call. V dropped 6 bases and J dropped 1 base, with 9 bases sitting between them. Germline lookup yields CDR1 MDHEN and CDR2 SYDVKM. This CDR3 spans 13 amino acids. CDR3: CASRGPPNTEAFF. The CDR3 DNA reads as TGTGCCAGCAGGGGCCCCCCGAACACTGAAGCTTTCTTT.

This CDR3 reads CASSPRQSGANVLTF. The DNA for the CDR3 is TGTGCCAGCAGTCCGCGACAATCTGGGGCCAACGTCCTGACTTTC. This sequence joins TRBV6-5 and TRBJ2-6; D is unclear. V was cut by 5 bases and J by 1 base, with 9 bases left in between. The germline CDR1 and CDR2 sequences are MNHEY and SVGAGI. There are 15 residues in the CDR3.

The chain combines TRBV28 with TRBJ1-4; D gene ambiguous. V was trimmed by 7 bases and J by 5 bases, leaving 14 bases between them. The CDR3 extends over 14 amino acids. Germline CDR1 is MDHEN and CDR2 is SYDVKM. The CDR3, as DNA: TGTGCCAGCATCGGCAGGCCCTTCAATGAAAAACTGTTTTTT. This encodes CASIGRPFNEKLFF.

The V gene is TRBV6-1, the J gene TRBJ2-1; tentatively, D is TRBD1 (5 bases). The CDR3 consists of 13 residues. In germline, CDR1 is MNHNS, CDR2 SASEGT. Trimming pared 10 bases from V and 5 bases from J, leaving 15 bases between. CDR3 loop: CATLLDSHNEQFF. In DNA form, the CDR3 reads TGTGCCACCCTCCTAGACAGCCACAATGAGCAGTTCTTC.

The chain recombines TRBV19 with TRBJ1-5, with 10 bases identical to TRBD1. This CDR3 has 17 residues. The V gene's germline CDR1 is LNHDA and CDR2 SQIVND (reference sequence). The V segment lost 4 bases and the J segment 2 bases; nucleotides outside the gene matches: 8. The CDR3: CASSRDRGPSGNQPQHF. The CDR3 DNA sequence: TGTGCCAGTAGTAGAGACAGGGGGCCGAGCGGCAATCAGCCCCAGCATTTT. The full variable domain, in which reference TRBV19 and TRBJ1-5 provide the parts outside the CDR3, is DGGITQSPKYLFRKEGQNVTLSCEQNLNHDAMYWYRQDPGQGLRLIYYSQIVNDFQKGDIAEGYSVSREKKESFPLTVTSAQKNPTAFYLCASSRDRGPSGNQPQHFGDGTRLSIL.

The CDR3 loop reads CASQTRGAERSYNEQFF. DNA of the CDR3: TGTGCCAGCCAAACACGGGGGGCCGAGCGCTCCTACAATGAGCAGTTCTTC. The rearrangement uses TRBV5-4 and TRBJ2-1, with a tentative D call TRBD2 (7 bases). The V gene's germline CDR1 is SGHNT and CDR2 YYREEE (reference sequence). The V and J ends lost 7 bases and 0 bases respectively, with 20 bases between them. The CDR3 spans 17 residues.

The chain carries TRBV6-6 and TRBJ2-5; D tentatively fits TRBD1 or TRBD2 (5 bases each). The V end lost 6 bases, the J end lost 1 base, and 12 bases lay between the germline ends. The germline gives CDR1 MNHNY, CDR2 SVGAGI (reference sequence). This CDR3 comprises 14 residues. The DNA of the CDR3 is TGTGCCAGCAGCCGGGGCGGGTTCCAAGAGACCCAGTACTTC. Translation: CASSRGGFQETQYF.

This rearrangement joins TRBV18 to TRBJ1-4; unclear D gene. The CDR3 is 15 residues long. The V gene's germline CDR1 is KGHSH and CDR2 LQKENI. Trimming pared 0 bases from V and 3 bases from J, leaving 8 bases between. The CDR3 DNA reads as TGTGCCAGCTCACCACCTGGGGAGTCTAATGAAAAACTGTTTTTT. Its translation is CASSPPGESNEKLFF.

This clone was seen more than once but under ten times. The V and J genes are TRBV5-1 and TRBJ2-2, with D unclear. The CDR3 totals 15 residues. Germline lookup yields CDR1 SGHRS and CDR2 YFSETQ. V was clipped by 0 bases and J by 1 base, with 7 bases between them. DNA for the CDR3: TGCGCCAGCAGCTTGGTTGCCCAGAACACCGGGGAGCTGTTTTTT. This codes for CASSLVAQNTGELFF.

The rearrangement joins TRBV2 to TRBJ2-3; D is ambiguous. V was pared by 6 bases and J by 2 bases, with 12 bases between. This CDR3 is 14 amino acids long. Looked up from germline, CDR1 is SNHLY and CDR2 is FYNNEI. The CDR3 is CASRKVVLTDTQYF. CDR3 in DNA: TGTGCCAGCAGGAAGGTAGTGCTCACAGATACGCAGTATTTT.